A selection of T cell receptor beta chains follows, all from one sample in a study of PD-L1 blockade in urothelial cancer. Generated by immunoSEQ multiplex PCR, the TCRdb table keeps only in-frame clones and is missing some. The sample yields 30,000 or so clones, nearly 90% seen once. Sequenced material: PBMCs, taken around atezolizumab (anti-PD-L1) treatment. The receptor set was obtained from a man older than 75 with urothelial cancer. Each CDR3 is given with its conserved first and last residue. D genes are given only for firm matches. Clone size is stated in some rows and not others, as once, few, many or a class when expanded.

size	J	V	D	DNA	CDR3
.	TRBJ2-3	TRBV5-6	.	TGTGCCAGCGGGAGAGAAAAGGATACGCAGTATTTT	CASGREKDTQYF
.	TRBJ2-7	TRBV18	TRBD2	TGTGCCAGTTCACAGGGTAAAGCGGGAGGGACGACCTACGAGCAGTACTTC	CASSQGKAGGTTYEQYF
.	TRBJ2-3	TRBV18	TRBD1	TGTGCCAGCTCCGATGCGACAGGGTTCACAGATACGCAGTATTTT	CASSDATGFTDTQYF
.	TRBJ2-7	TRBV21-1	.	TGTGCCAGCAGCAAAGGAGGATTCGGTTACTACGAGCAGTACTTC	CASSKGGFGYYEQYF
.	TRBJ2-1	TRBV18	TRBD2	TGTGCCAGCTCTGGGGTAGCGGGAGCGGAGAATGAGCAGTTCTTC	CASSGVAGAENEQFF
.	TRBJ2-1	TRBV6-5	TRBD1	TGTGCCAGCACCGCAGGGGGCGGAGTACCTTGGCAGTTCTTC	CASTAGGGVPWQFF
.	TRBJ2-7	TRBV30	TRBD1	TGTGCCTGGAGTGTACAGGGGACCAGGGGCGAGCAGTACTTC	CAWSVQGTRGEQYF
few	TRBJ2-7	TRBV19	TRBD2	TGTGCCAGTAGGACAAGAGGCCCGGGGATGACTAGCGGGAGTCTCGACGAGCAGTACTTC	CASRTRGPGMTSGSLDEQYF
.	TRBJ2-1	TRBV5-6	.	TGTGCCAGCAGCGGGGCGCAGGGAAGGAACCCCCCTGAGCAGTTCTTC	CASSGAQGRNPPEQFF
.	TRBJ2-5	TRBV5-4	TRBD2	TGTGCCAGCAGCCAGTCCATAGCGGGACGGGCGGAGACCCAGTACTTC	CASSQSIAGRAETQYF
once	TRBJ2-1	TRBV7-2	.	TGTGCCAGCAGCTTAGCTTCAGCCACCGGGTACAATGAGCAGTTCTTC	CASSLASATGYNEQFF
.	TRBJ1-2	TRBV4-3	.	TGCGCCAGCAGCCAAGATACGACAGCTGTCTATGGCTACACCTTC	CASSQDTTAVYGYTF
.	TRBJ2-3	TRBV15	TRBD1	TGTGCCACCAGAGGGTTCCGAACACCCGGGACAGGGGGAGCTACGCAGTATTTT	CATRGFRTPGTGGATQYF
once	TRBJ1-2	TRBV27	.	TGTGCCAGCCGACTAAAAATACAGGGAAACTATGGCTACACCTTC	CASRLKIQGNYGYTF
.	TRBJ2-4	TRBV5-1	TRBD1	TGCGCCAGCAGCTTGGCGGCGACAGGGGGCGGAGACATTCAGTACTTC	CASSLAATGGGDIQYF
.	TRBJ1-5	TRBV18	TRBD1	TGTGCCAGCTCACCAAGGACAGGTAGCAATCAGCCCCAGCATTTT	CASSPRTGSNQPQHF
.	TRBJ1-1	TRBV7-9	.	TGTGCCAGCAGCTTAGTAGTGGGTCCCGGGGGAGTGAACACTGAAGCTTTCTTT	CASSLVVGPGGVNTEAFF
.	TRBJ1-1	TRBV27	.	TGTGCCAGCAGTCGGGGGGCGAAGACTGAAGCTTTCTTT	CASSRGAKTEAFF